Below, one T cell receptor (beta chain) is given with its context. The antigen is not known. V shed 3 bases, J shed 6 bases, and the junction held 8 bases outside the gene matches. The germline gives CDR1 SGHRS, CDR2 YFSETQ. The CDR3 sequence is 15 residues long. These data originate in a study of T cell responses to AZD1222 COVID-19 vaccine. Notes on the study in general: Spike was spanned by vaccine-associated CD4 TCRs, which were dominant at 160-218 and 743-854. There were mostly white British donors and more females than males, and clonal diversity was possibly underestimated. At baseline, just six AZD1222 recipients tested seropositive. Increased Spike-specific TCR breadth and depth were observed after two AZD1222 doses.

Using immunoSEQ multiplex PCR, the repertoire was profiled, and TCRdb retains in-frame clones only, with some absent. There are 150,000 or so clones in the sample; roughly nine tenths occur only once, and around 1.3% lies in the top ten. This specimen consisted of peripheral blood, obtained 28 days after the second AZD1222 dose. This clonotype was sampled from an adult who received the AZD1222 COVID-19 vaccine. The V gene is TRBV5-1, the J gene TRBJ2-1; 8 positions agree with TRBD1. The CDR3 DNA reads as TGCGCCAGCAGCTGGAGGTTGGGACAGGCCAATGAGCAGTTCTTC. It translates to CASSWRLGQANEQFF.